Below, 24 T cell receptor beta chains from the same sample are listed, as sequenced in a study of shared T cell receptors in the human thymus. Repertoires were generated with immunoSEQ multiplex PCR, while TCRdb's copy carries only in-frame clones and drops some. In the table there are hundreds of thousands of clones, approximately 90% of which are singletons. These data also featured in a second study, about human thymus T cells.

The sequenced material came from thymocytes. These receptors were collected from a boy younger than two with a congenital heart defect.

The CDR3 sequence: CASSQGSQASYGYTF. Written as DNA, the CDR3 is TGTGCCAGCAGCCAAGGTAGTCAGGCCTCCTATGGCTACACCTTC. This chain joins TRBV14 and TRBJ1-2; D is uncertain. V gave up 1 base and J gave up 4 bases, with 13 bases separating them. Germline V gene lookup returns CDR1 SGHDN and CDR2 FVKESK. The CDR3 consists of 15 residues. Together with reference TRBV14 and TRBJ1-2, the CDR3 gives the full variable domain: EAGVTQFPSHSVIEKGQTVTLRCDPISGHDNLYWYRRVMGKEIKFLLHFVKESKQDESGMPNNRFLAERTGGTYSTLKVQPAELEDSGVYFCASSQGSQASYGYTFGSGTRLTVV.

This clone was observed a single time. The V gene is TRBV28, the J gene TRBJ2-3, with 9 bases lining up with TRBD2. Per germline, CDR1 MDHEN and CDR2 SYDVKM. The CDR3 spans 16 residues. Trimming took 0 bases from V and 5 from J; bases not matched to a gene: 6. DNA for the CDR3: TGTGCCAGCAGTTTATGTCCTAGCGGGATTAGAGATACGCAGTATTTT. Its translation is CASSLCPSGIRDTQYF.

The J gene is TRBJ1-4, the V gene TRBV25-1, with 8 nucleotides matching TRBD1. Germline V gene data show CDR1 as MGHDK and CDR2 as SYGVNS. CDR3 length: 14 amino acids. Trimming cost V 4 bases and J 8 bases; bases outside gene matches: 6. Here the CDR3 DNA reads TGTGCCAGCAGTGTGGGACAGGATCTCGAAAAACTGTTTTTT. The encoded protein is CASSVGQDLEKLFF. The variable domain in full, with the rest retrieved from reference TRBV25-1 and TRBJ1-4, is EADIYQTPRYLVIGTGKKITLECSQTMGHDKMYWYQQDPGMELHLIHYSYGVNSTEKGDLSSESTVSRIRTEHFPLTLESARPSHTSQYLCASSVGQDLEKLFFGSGTQLSVL.

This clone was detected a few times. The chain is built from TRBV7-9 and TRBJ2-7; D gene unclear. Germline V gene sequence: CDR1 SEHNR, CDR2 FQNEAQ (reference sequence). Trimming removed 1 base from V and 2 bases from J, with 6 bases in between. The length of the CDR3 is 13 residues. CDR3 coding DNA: TGTGCCAGCAGCTTAGACACCACCTACGAGCAGTACTTC. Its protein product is CASSLDTTYEQYF.

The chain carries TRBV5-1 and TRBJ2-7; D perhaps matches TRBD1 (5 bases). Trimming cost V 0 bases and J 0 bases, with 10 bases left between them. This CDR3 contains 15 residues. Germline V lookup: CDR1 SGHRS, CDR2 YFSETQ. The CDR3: CASSLEAGNSYEQYF. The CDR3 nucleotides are TGCGCCAGCAGCTTGGAAGCAGGGAACTCCTACGAGCAGTACTTC.

For the CDR3, the DNA is TGCGCCAGCAGCGGTGGGACTAGCGGTTTCTTTTACAATGAGCAGTTCTTC. Translated: CASSGGTSGFFYNEQFF. This chain joins TRBV10-2 and TRBJ2-1; 11 nucleotides agree with TRBD2. After removal of 6 bases from V and 4 bases from J, the junction contained 11 bases not matched to a gene. The CDR3 consists of 17 residues. Germline CDR1 WSHSY, CDR2 SAAADI.

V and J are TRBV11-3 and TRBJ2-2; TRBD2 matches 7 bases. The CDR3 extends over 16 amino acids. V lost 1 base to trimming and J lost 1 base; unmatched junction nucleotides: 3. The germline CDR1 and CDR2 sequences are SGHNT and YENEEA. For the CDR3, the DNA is TGTGCCAGCAGCTTAGTCCAGCGGGAGAACACCGGGGAGCTGTTTTTT. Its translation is CASSLVQRENTGELFF.

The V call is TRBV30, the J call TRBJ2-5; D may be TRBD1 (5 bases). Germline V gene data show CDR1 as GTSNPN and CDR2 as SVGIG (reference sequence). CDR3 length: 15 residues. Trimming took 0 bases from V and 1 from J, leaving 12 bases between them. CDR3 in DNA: TGTGCCTGGAGTGTTAAGGGGTGGCGCCAAGAGACCCAGTACTTC. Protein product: CAWSVKGWRQETQYF.

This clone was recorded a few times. CDR3 amino acids: CASSMVWGRGTGELFF. Written as DNA, the CDR3 is TGTGCCAGTAGTATGGTGTGGGGGAGGGGCACCGGGGAGCTGTTTTTT. The V gene is TRBV19, the J gene TRBJ2-2, with 7 nucleotides matching TRBD2. CDR3 length: 16 residues. Unmatched junction bases numbered 8, after V lost 3 bases and J lost 4 bases. The V gene's germline CDR1 is LNHDA and CDR2 SQIVND (reference sequence). The entire variable domain, with the rest obtained from reference TRBV19 and TRBJ2-2, is as follows: DGGITQSPKYLFRKEGQNVTLSCEQNLNHDAMYWYRQDPGQGLRLIYYSQIVNDFQKGDIAEGYSVSREKKESFPLTVTSAQKNPTAFYLCASSMVWGRGTGELFFGEGSRLTVL.

The CDR3 DNA is TGTGCCAGCAGCGTCAGGCGGACTAGCGGAGAGACCCAGTACTTC. This codes for CASSVRRTSGETQYF. V usage is TRBV13 and J usage is TRBJ2-5, with 10 positions matching TRBD2. J gave up 4 bases and V 5 bases, and 7 bases lay outside the gene matches. Per germline, CDR1 PRHDT and CDR2 FYEKMQ (reference sequence). This CDR3 comprises 15 residues.

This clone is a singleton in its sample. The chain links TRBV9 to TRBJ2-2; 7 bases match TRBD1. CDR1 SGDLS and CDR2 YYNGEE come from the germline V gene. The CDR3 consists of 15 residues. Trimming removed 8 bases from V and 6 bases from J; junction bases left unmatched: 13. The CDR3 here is CASAVGTVLPGELFF. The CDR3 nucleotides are TGTGCCAGTGCCGTCGGGACAGTATTACCCGGGGAGCTGTTTTTT.

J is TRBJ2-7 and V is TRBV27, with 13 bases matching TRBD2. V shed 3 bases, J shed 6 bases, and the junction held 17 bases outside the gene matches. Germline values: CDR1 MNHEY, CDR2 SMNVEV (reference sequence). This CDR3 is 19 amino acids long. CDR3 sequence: CASSFIGTSGARERAEQYF. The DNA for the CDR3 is TGTGCCAGCAGTTTCATCGGGACTAGCGGGGCTCGGGAAAGGGCCGAGCAGTACTTC.

CDR3 nucleotide sequence: TGTGCCAGCAGCCGAGAAGCGGGAGTAGGGGATGAGCAGTTCTTC. It is translated as CASSREAGVGDEQFF. The genes are TRBV7-2 and TRBJ2-1; 8 nucleotides match TRBD2. CDR3 length: 15 residues. CDR1 and CDR2 (germline): SGHTA, FQGNSA. V lost 5 bases and J lost 8; bases outside the gene matches: 11.

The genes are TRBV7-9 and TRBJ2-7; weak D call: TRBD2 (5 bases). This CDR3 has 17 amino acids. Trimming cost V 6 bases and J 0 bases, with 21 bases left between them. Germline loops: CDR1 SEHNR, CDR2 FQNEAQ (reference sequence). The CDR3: CASSWRARSNDSYEQYF. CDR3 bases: TGTGCCAGCAGTTGGCGGGCGCGCAGCAATGACTCCTACGAGCAGTACTTC.

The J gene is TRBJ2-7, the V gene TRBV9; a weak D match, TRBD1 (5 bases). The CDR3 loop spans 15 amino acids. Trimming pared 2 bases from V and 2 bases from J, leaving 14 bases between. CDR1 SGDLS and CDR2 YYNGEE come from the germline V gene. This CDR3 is CASSVSPTGTYEQYF. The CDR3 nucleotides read TGTGCCAGCAGCGTCTCACCCACAGGAACCTACGAGCAGTACTTC.

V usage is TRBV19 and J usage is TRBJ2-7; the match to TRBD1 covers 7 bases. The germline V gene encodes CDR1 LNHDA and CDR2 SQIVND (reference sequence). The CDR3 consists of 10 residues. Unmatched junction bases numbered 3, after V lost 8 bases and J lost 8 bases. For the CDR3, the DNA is TGTGCCAGTGGGACAGCCCAGCAGTACTTC. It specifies CASGTAQQYF.

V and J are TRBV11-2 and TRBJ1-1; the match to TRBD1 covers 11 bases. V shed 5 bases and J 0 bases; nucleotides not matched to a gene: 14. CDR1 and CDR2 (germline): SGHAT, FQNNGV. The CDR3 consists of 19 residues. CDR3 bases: TGTGCCAGCAGCACCCGGTGGGTAAGGACAGGGGGCTTGAACACTGAAGCTTTCTTT. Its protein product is CASSTRWVRTGGLNTEAFF.

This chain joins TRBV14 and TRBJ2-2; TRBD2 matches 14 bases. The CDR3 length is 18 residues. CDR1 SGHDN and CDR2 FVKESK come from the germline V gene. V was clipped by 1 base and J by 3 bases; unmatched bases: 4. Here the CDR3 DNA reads TGTGCCAGCAGCCAAGGACTAGCGGGAGGGCCGGACACCGGGGAGCTGTTTTTT. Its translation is CASSQGLAGGPDTGELFF.

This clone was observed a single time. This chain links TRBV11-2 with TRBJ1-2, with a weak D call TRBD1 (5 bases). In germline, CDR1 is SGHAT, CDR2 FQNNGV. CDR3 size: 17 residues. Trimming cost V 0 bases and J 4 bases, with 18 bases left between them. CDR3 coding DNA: TGTGCCAGCAGCTTAGATTATGGCTCAGGGCCTTTCTATGGCTACACCTTC. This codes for CASSLDYGSGPFYGYTF.

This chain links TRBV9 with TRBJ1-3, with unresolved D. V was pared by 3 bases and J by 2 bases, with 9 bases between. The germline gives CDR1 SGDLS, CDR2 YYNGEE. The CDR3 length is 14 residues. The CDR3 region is CASSAPGTGNTIYF. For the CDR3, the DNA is TGTGCCAGCAGCGCCCCGGGGACTGGAAACACCATATATTTT.

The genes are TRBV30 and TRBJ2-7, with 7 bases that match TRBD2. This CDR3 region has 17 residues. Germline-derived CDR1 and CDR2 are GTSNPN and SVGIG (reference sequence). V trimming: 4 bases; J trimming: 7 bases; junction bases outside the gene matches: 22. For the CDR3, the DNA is TGTGCCTGGACCCGTAGTAAGGGACTAAGCACCTACAGGGAGCAGTACTTC. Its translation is CAWTRSKGLSTYREQYF. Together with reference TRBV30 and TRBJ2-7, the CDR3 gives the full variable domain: SQTIHQWPATLVQPVGSPLSLECTVEGTSNPNLYWYRQAAGRGLQLLFYSVGIGQISSEVPQNLSASRPQDRQFILSSKKLLLSDSGFYLCAWTRSKGLSTYREQYFGPGTRLTVT.

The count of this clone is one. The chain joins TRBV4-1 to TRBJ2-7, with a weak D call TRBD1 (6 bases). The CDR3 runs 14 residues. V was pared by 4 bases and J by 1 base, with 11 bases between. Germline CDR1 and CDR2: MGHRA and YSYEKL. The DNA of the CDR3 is TGCGCCAGCAGCCGAGGGGGTGCATCCTACGAGCAGTACTTC. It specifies CASSRGGASYEQYF.

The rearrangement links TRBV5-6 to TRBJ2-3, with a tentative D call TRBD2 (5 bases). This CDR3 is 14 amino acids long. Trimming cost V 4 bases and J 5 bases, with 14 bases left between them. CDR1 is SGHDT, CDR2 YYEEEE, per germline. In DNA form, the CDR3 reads TGTGCCAGCAGCCCCCCACCGGGGAAAGATACGCAGTATTTT. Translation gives CASSPPPGKDTQYF.

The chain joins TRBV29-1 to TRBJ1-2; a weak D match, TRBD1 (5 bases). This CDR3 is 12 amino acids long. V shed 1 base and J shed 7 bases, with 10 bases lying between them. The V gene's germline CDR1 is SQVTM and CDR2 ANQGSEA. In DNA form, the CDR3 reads TGCAGCGTTGAAGGCGGGGCCCGTGGCTACACCTTC. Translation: CSVEGGARGYTF.